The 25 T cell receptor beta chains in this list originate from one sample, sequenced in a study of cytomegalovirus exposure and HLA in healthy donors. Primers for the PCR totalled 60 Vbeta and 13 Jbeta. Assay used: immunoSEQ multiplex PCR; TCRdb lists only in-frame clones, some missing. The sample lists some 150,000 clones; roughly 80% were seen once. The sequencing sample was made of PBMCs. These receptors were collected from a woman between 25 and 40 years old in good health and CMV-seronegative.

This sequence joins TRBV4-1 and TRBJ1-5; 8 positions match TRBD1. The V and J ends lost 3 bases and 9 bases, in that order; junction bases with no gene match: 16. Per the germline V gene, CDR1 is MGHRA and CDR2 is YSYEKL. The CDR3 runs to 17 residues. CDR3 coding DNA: TGCGCCAGCAGCCACTGGACAGGGAGAACAGCTAGGGGGCCCCAGCATTTT. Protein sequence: CASSHWTGRTARGPQHF.

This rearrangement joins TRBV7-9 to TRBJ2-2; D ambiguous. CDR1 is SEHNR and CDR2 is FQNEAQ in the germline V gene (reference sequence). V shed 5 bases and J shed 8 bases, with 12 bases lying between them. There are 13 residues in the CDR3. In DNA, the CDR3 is TGTGCCAGCAGCCTTATATCCGGGGGGGAGCTGTTTTTT. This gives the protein CASSLISGGELFF.

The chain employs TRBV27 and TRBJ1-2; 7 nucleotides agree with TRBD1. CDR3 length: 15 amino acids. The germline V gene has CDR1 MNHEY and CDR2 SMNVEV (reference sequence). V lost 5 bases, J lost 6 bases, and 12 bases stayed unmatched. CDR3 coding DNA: TGTGCCAGCAGTCCTATGGACAGGAACAGACATGGCTACACCTTC. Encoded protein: CASSPMDRNRHGYTF.

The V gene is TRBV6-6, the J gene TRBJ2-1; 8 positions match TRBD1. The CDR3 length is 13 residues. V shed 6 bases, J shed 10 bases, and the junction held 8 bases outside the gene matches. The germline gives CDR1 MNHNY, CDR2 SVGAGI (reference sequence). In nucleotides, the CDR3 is TGTGCCAGCAGAACAGGGGCAGGGGGCGAGCAGTTCTTC. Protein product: CASRTGAGGEQFF.

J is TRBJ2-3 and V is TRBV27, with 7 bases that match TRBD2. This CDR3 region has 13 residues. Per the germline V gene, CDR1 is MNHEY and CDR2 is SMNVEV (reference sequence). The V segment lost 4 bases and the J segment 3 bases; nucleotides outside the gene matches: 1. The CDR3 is CASSWRETDTQYF. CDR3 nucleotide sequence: TGTGCCAGCAGTTGGCGGGAGACAGATACGCAGTATTTT.

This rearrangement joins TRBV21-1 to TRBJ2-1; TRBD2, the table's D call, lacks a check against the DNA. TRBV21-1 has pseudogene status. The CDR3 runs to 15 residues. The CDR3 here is CASSKVRWRNNEQFF. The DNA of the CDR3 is TGTGCCAGCAGCAAAGTTCGCTGGCGGAACAATGAGCAGTTCTTC.

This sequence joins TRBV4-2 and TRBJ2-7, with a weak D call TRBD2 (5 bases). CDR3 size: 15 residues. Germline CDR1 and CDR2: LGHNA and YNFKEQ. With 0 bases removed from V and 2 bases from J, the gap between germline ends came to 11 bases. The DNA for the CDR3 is TGTGCCAGCAGCCAAGATATAGAGCGGACCTACGAGCAGTACTTC. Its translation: CASSQDIERTYEQYF.

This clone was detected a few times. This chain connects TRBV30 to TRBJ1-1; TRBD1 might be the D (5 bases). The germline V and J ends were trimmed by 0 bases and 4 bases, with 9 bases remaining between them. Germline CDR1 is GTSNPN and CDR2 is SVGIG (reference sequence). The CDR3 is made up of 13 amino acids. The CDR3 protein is CAWSVRGGTEAFF. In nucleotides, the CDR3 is TGTGCCTGGAGTGTACGGGGGGGCACTGAAGCTTTCTTT.

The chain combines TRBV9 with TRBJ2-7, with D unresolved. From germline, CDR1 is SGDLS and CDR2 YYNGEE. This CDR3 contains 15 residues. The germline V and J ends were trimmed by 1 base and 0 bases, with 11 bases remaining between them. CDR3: CASSVSGHLSYEQYF. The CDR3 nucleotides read TGTGCCAGCAGCGTAAGTGGCCACCTCTCCTACGAGCAGTACTTC.

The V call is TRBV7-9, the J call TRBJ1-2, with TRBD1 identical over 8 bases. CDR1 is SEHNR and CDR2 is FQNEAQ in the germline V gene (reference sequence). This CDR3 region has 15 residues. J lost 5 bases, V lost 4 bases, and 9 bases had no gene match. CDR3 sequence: CASSSLTGALYGYTF. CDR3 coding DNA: TGTGCCAGCAGCTCCCTGACAGGGGCCCTATATGGCTACACCTTC.

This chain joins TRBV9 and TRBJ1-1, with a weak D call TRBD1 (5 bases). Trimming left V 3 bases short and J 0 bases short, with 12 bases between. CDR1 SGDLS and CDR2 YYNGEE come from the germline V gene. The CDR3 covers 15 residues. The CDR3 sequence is CASSDRGGMNTEAFF. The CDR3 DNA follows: TGTGCCAGCAGCGATCGGGGGGGGATGAACACTGAAGCTTTCTTT.

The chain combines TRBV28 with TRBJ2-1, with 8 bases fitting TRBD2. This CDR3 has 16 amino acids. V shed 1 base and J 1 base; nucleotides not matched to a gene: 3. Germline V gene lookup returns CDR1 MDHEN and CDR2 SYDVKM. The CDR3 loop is CASSLYLAGSYNEQFF. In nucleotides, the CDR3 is TGTGCCAGCAGTTTATACTTAGCGGGATCCTACAATGAGCAGTTCTTC.

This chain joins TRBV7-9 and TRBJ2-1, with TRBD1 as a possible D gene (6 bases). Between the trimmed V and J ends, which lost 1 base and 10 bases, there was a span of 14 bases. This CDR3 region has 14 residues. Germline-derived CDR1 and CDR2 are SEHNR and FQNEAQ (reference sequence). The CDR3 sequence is CASSLGTGHREQFF. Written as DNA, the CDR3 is TGTGCCAGCAGCTTAGGTACAGGGCATAGGGAGCAGTTCTTC.

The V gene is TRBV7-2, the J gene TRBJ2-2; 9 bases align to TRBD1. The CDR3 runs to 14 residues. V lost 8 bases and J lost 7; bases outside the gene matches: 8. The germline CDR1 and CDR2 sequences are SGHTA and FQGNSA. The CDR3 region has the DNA TGTGCCAGCGGGGGGGACAGGGTGGTCGGGGAGCTGTTTTTT. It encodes CASGGDRVVGELFF.

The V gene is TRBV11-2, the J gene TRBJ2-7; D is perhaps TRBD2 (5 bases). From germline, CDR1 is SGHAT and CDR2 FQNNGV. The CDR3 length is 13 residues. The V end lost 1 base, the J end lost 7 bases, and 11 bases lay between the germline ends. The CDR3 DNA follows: TGTGCCAGCAGCTTAGCCGGGATTGGAGAGCAGTACTTC. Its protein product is CASSLAGIGEQYF.

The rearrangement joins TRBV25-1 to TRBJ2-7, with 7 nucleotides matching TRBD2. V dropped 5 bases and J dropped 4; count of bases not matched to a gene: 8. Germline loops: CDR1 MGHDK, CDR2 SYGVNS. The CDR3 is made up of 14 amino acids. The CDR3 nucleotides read TGTGCCAGCAGTCAAGGCAGGGAGGGTTACGAGCAGTACTTC. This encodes CASSQGREGYEQYF.

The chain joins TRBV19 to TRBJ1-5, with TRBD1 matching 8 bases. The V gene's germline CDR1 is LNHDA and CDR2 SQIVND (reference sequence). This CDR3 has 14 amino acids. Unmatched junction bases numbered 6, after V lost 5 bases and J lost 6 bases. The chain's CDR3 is CASSLQGARQPQHF. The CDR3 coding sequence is TGTGCCAGTAGTCTTCAGGGGGCGCGTCAGCCCCAGCATTTT. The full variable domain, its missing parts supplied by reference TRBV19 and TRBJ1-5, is DGGITQSPKYLFRKEGQNVTLSCEQNLNHDAMYWYRQDPGQGLRLIYYSQIVNDFQKGDIAEGYSVSREKKESFPLTVTSAQKNPTAFYLCASSLQGARQPQHFGDGTRLSIL.

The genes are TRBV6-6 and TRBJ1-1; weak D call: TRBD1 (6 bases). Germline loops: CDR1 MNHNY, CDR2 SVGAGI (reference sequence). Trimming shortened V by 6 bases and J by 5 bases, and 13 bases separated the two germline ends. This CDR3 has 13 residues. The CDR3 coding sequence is TGTGCCAGCAGCCTACAGGGTGGGACTGAAGCTTTCTTT. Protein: CASSLQGGTEAFF.

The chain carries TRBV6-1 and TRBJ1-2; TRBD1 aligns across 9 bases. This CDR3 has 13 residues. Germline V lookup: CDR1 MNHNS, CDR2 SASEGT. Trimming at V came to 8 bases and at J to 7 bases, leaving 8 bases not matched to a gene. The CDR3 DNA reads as TGTGCCAGCCTCACGGGACAGGGCGGTGGCTACACCTTC. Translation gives CASLTGQGGGYTF.

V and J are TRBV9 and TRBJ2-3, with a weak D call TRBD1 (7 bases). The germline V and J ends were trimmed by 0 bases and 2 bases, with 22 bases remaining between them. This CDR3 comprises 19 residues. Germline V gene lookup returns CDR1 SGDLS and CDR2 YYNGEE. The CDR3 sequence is CASSVVGGEVRGHTDTQYF. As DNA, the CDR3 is TGTGCCAGCAGCGTAGTGGGGGGTGAGGTTAGGGGGCACACAGATACGCAGTATTTT.

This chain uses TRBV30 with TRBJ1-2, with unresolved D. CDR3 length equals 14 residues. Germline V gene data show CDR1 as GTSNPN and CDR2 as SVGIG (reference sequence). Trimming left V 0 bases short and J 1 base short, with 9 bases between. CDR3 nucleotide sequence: TGTGCCTGGAGTGTACGAGAGGGTAACTATGGCTACACCTTC. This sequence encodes CAWSVREGNYGYTF.

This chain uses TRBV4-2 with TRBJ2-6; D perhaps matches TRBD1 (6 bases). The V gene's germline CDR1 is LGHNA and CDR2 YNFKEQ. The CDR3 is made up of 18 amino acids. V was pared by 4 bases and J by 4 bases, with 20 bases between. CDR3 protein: CASSLSGAGALGANVLTF. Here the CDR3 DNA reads TGTGCCAGCAGCCTATCAGGGGCAGGGGCTCTCGGGGCCAACGTCCTGACTTTC.

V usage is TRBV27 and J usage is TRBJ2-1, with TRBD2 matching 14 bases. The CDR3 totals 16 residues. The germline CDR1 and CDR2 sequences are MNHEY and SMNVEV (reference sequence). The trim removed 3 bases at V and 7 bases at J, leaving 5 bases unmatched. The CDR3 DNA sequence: TGTGCCAGCAGTTTGGGACTAGCGGGGGCGGCGAATGAGCAGTTCTTC. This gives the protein CASSLGLAGAANEQFF.

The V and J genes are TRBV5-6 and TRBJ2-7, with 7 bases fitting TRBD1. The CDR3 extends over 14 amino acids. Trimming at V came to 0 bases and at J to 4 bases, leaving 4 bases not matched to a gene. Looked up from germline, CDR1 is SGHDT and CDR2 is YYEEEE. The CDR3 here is CASSLGQGIYEQYF. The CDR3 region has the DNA TGTGCCAGCAGCTTGGGACAGGGTATATACGAGCAGTACTTC.

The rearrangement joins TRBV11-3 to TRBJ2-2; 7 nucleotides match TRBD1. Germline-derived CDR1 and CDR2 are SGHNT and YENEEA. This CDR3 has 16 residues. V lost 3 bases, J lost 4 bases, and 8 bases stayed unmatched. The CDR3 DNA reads TGTGCCAGCAGCTTGCAGTCAGGGGGATCCACCGGGGAGCTGTTTTTT. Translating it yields CASSLQSGGSTGELFF. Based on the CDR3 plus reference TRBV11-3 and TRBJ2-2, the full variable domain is EAGVVQSPRYKIIEKKQPVAFWCNPISGHNTLYWYLQNLGQGPELLIRYENEEAVDDSQLPKDRFSAERLKGVDSTLKIQPAELGDSAVYLCASSLQSGGSTGELFFGEGSRLTVL.